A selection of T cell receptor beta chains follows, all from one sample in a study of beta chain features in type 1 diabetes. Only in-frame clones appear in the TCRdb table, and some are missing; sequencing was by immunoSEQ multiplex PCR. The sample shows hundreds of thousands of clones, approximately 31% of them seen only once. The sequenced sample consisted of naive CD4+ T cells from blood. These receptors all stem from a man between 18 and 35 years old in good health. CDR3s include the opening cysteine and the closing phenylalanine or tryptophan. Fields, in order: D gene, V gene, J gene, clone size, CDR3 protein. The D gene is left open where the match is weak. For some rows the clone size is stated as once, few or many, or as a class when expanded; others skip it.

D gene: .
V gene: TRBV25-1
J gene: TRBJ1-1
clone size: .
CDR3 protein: CASTLNTEAFF

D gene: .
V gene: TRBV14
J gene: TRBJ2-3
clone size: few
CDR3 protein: CASSPYRNLADTQYF

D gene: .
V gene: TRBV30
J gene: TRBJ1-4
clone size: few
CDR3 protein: CAWSAREEKLFF

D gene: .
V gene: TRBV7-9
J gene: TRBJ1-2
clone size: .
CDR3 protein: CASSLASGTYSYGYTF

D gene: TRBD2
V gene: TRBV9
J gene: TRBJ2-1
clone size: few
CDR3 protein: CASSVGAGAYNEQFF

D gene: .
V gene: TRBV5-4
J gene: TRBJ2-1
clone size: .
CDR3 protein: CASTSGPGSYNEQFF

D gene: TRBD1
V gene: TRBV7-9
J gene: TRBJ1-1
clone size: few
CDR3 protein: CASTHRGLCEAFF

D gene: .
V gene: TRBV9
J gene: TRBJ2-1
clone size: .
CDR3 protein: CASSEAGQSEQFF

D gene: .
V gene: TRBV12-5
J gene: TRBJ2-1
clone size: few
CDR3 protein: CASGLYDRFSYNEQFF

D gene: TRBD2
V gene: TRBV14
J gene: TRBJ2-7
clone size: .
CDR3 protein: CASSPLREGVAEQYF

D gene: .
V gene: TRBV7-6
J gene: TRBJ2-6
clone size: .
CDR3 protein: CASSQGRTSGANVLTF

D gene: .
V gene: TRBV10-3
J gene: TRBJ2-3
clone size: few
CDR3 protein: CAISDNGSTDTQYF

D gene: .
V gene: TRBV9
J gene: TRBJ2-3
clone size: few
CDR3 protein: CASSVQGFLTDTQYF

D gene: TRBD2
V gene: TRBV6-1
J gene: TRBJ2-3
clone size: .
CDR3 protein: CATRGEREGTDTQYF

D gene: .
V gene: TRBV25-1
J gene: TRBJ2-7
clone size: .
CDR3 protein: CASSDLQGGKHEQYF

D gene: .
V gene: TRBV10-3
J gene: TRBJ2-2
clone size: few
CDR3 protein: CAITRDTGELFF

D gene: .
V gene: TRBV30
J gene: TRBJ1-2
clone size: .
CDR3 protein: CAWSGGGPYGYTF

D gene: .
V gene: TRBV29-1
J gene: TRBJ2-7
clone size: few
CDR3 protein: CSVCRHGSYEQYF

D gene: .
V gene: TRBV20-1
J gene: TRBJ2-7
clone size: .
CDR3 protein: CSARGPYEQYF

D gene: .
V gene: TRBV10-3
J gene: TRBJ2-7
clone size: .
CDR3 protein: CASLSVGWNEQYF

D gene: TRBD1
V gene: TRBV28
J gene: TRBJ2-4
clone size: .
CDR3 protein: CASGPGQGLSKNIQYF

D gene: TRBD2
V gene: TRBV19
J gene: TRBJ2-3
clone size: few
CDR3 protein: CASSSGTSGRSDTQYF

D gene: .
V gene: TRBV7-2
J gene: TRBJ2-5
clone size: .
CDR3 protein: CASSKLGTTTGETQYF

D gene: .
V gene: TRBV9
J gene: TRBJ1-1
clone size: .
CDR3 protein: CASSVAGANREAFF

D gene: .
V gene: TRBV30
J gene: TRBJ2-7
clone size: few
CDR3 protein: CAWGGIYEQYF

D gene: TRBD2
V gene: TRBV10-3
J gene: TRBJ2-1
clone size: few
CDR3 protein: CAISENLAGGSLNEQFF

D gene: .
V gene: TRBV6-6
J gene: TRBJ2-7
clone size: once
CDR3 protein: CASSDVWLDEQYF

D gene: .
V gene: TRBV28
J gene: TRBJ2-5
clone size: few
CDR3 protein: CASSTYPWAQYF

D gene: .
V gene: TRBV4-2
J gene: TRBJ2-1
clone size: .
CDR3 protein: CASSQDPSGPYNEQFF

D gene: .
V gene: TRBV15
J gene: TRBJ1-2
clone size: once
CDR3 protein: CATSNDPRGYGYTF

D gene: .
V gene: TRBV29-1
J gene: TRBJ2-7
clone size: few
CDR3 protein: CSVVRGDYEQYF

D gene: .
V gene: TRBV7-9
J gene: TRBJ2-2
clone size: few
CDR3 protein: CASSSIRRPGELFF

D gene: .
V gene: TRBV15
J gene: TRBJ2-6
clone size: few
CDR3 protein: CATSRDVSSGANVLTF

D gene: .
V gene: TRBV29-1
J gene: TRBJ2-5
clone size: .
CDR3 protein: CSVETTYQETQYF

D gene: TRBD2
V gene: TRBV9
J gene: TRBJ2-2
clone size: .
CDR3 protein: CASSAIRAGDTGELFF

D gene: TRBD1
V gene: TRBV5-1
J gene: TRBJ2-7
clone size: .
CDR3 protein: CASSLMDRAYEQYF

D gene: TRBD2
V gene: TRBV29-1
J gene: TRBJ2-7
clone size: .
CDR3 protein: CSAAGGYEQYF

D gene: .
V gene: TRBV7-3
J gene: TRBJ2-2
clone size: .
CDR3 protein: CASSRQENTGELFF

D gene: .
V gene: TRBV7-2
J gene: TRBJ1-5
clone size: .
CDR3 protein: CASSLGSEGYQPQHF

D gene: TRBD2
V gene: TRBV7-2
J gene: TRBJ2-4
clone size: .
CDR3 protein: CASSLGGGPSKNIQYF

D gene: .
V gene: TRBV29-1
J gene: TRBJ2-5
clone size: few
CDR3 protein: CSVTAGTFKETQYF

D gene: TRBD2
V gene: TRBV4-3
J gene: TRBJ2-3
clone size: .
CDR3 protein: CASSGDSGEGTDTQYF

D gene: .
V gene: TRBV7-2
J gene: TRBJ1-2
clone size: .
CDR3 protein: CASSLVRGYYGYTF

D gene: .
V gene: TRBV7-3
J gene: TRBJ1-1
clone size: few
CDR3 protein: CASSLSSANTEAFF

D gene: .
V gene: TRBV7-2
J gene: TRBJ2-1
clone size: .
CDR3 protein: CASSLGLLSYNEQFF

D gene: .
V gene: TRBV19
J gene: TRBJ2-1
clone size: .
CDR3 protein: CASRDSRYNEQFF

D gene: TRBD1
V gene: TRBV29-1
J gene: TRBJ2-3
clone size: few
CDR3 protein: CSVVQGADTQYF

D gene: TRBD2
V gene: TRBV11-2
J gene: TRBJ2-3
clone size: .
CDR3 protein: CASSPLLAVTDTQYF

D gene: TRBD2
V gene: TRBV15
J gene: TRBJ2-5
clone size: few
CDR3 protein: CATSPGTSGRPETQYF

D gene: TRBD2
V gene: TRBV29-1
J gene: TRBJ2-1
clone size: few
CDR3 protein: CSGGGNEQFF

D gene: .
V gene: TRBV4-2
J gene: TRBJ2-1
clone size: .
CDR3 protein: CASRGGSYNEQFF

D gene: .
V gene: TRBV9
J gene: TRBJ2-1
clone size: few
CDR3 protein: CASSARRSSYNEQFF

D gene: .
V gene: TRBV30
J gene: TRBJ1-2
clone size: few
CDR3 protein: CAWSPLGDLGYTF

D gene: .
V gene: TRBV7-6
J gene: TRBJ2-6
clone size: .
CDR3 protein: CASSLAALAGANVLTF

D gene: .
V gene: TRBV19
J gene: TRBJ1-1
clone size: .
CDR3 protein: CASMGRRDTEAFF

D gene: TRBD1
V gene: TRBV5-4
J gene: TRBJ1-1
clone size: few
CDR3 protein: CASSPVGAKGANTEAFF

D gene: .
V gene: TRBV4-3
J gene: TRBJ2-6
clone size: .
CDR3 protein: CASSQDVASGANVLTF

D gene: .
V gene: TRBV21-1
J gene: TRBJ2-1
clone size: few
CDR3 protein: CASGLAGRLDNEQFF

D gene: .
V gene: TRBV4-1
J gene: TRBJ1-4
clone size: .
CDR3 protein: CASSPKTFVSKSNEKLFF

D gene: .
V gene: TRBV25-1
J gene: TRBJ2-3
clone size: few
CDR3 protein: CASSDRFTDTQYF